Listed below are T cell receptor beta chains from one sample, sequenced in a study of vaccination effects on CD4 cells after COVID-19. For these TCRs, the target antigens are not known. Sequenced by immunoSEQ multiplex PCR; TCRdb stores in-frame clones only, minus some. The table shows roughly 68,000 clones, with approximately 72% occurring only once. Sequencing was performed on CD4+ T cells from PBMCs cultured without peptide, taken before COVID-19 vaccination. The receptor source for this set is a human donor who had a prior SARS-CoV-2 infection. Both conserved end residues are part of each CDR3. D genes are given only for firm matches. Clone size is not always given. Where it is, it says once, few, many or a class for expanded clones.

clone size | D gene | CDR3 length | J gene | V gene | CDR3 DNA | CDR3 protein
. | . | 14 | TRBJ1-3 | TRBV5-1 | TGCGCCAGCAGCCCGACAGGACCTGGAAACACCATATATTTT | CASSPTGPGNTIYF
. | . | 18 | TRBJ2-1 | TRBV11-2 | TGTGCCAGCAGCTTTTGGGCTAGCGGAGGGGGTTCCTACAATGAGCAGTTCTTC | CASSFWASGGGSYNEQFF
. | . | 14 | TRBJ1-2 | TRBV5-1 | TGCGCCAGCAGCTTGGTTCAGGGGAAGGATGGCTACACCTTC | CASSLVQGKDGYTF
. | . | 14 | TRBJ1-1 | TRBV4-1 | TGCGCCAGCAGCCAAGCAGAGGTTCAAGGGGAAGCTTTCTTT | CASSQAEVQGEAFF
few | TRBD2 | 15 | TRBJ2-3 | TRBV5-1 | TGCGCCAGCAGCATCCCTAGCGGGGGGGTGGGGACGCAGTATTTT | CASSIPSGGVGTQYF
. | . | 16 | TRBJ2-1 | TRBV11-1 | TGTGCCAGCAGCTCCAGGGGCGCCCGCTCCTACAATGAGCAGTTCTTC | CASSSRGARSYNEQFF
. | TRBD2 | 17 | TRBJ2-1 | TRBV10-1 | TGCGCCAGCTGTCACGAGATGAGCGGGAAAACCTACAATGAGCAGTTCTTC | CASCHEMSGKTYNEQFF
once | . | 18 | TRBJ2-2 | TRBV4-2 | TGTGCCAGCAGCCAATTTGAGTTCCCGACTAGGGACGGGGGGGAGCTGTTTTTT | CASSQFEFPTRDGGELFF
. | . | 12 | TRBJ1-1 | TRBV6-5 | TGTGCCAGCAGTTACCTGGGCAGTGAAGCTTTCTTT | CASSYLGSEAFF
. | TRBD1 | 14 | TRBJ1-1 | TRBV10-3 | TGTGCCATCAGTGTCGTCAGGGGGCCCACTGAAGCTTTCTTT | CAISVVRGPTEAFF
few | . | 14 | TRBJ1-4 | TRBV11-3 | TGTGCCAGCAGCAGGGACGGAGGGAATGAAAAACTGTTTTTT | CASSRDGGNEKLFF
. | TRBD2 | 16 | TRBJ2-2 | TRBV6-5 | TGTGCCAGCAGTTCCCAGCGGGGGGGCCTCACCGGGGAGCTGTTTTTT | CASSSQRGGLTGELFF
. | TRBD1 | 15 | TRBJ1-2 | TRBV6-5 | TGTGCCAGCAGATTAACGGGACAGCGACTCTATGGCTACACCTTC | CASRLTGQRLYGYTF
. | . | 13 | TRBJ1-2 | TRBV4-3 | TGCGCCAGCAGCCAAGTGGGACTAGGGGGCTACACCTTC | CASSQVGLGGYTF
. | . | 12 | TRBJ1-5 | TRBV10-3 | TGTGCCATCGGGAGCAGGGATCAGCCCCAGCATTTT | CAIGSRDQPQHF
. | . | 14 | TRBJ2-3 | TRBV7-3 | TGTGCCAGCAGCTTTTCACACGCCACAGATACGCAGTATTTT | CASSFSHATDTQYF
once | . | 15 | TRBJ1-1 | TRBV10-2 | TGCGCCAGCAGTGAGTATGAGGGGTCGCGGACTGAAGCTTTCTTT | CASSEYEGSRTEAFF
. | . | 12 | TRBJ2-2 | TRBV6-6 | TGTGCCAGCAGACAGGGCCCCGGGGAGCTGTTTTTT | CASRQGPGELFF
. | . | 12 | TRBJ2-3 | TRBV30 | TGTGCCTGGAGTGACTTAACAGATACGCAGTATTTT | CAWSDLTDTQYF
. | TRBD1 | 14 | TRBJ1-6 | TRBV6-5 | TGTGCCAGCAGCTTGACAGGGGGTGATTCACCCCTCCACTTT | CASSLTGGDSPLHF
. | . | 15 | TRBJ2-7 | TRBV5-1 | TGCGCCAGCAGCCCGTGGGCCAGGGGCTCCTACGAGCAGTACTTC | CASSPWARGSYEQYF
few | . | 13 | TRBJ2-1 | TRBV29-1 | TGCAGCGTTCAAACCTTCTCCTACAATGAGCAGTTCTTC | CSVQTFSYNEQFF
. | TRBD1 | 17 | TRBJ2-3 | TRBV28 | TGTGCCAGCAGTTTATCCCCAGGGGGTCCCAACACAGATACGCAGTATTTT | CASSLSPGGPNTDTQYF
. | TRBD1 | 17 | TRBJ1-6 | TRBV7-9 | TGTGCCAGCAGCTCCCCAGGGGGTGGGACACGAAATTCACCCCTCCACTTT | CASSSPGGGTRNSPLHF
once | . | 11 | TRBJ1-1 | TRBV30 | TGTGCCTGGACGCGGGTTACTGAAGCTTTCTTT | CAWTRVTEAFF
. | . | 11 | TRBJ2-5 | TRBV5-4 | TGTGCCAGCAGCCCCGGAGAGACCCAGTACTTC | CASSPGETQYF
. | . | 17 | TRBJ1-5 | TRBV4-1 | TGCGCCAGCAGCCAAGATTACCCGGACGGTTCGAATCAGCCCCAGCATTTT | CASSQDYPDGSNQPQHF
. | . | 12 | TRBJ2-3 | TRBV6-5 | TGTGCCAGCCGGCGAGGGACGGATACGCAGTATTTT | CASRRGTDTQYF
few | . | 12 | TRBJ2-7 | TRBV5-4 | TGTGCCAGCAGCTTGATAGGCTACGAGCAGTACTTC | CASSLIGYEQYF
. | . | 18 | TRBJ1-2 | TRBV11-3 | TGTGCCAGCAGCTTAGATGGTAACAGGACCGTTCCCCGACATGGCTACACCTTC | CASSLDGNRTVPRHGYTF
. | . | 12 | TRBJ2-1 | TRBV10-3 | TGTGCCATCAGTGAGTCTTGGCTAGAGCAGTTCTTC | CAISESWLEQFF
. | . | 12 | TRBJ2-5 | TRBV12-3/TRBV12-4 | TGTGCCAGCAGCAGGGGTTGGCAGACCCAGTACTTC | CASSRGWQTQYF
. | TRBD2 | 17 | TRBJ2-1 | TRBV10-3 | TGTGCCATCAAACTTGGGCCGGGACTAGCGGGACACAATGAGCAGTTCTTC | CAIKLGPGLAGHNEQFF
once | TRBD2 | 17 | TRBJ2-3 | TRBV6-2/TRBV6-3 | TGTGCCAGCAGCCAACGACTAGCGGGAGCTAGCACAGATACGCAGTATTTT | CASSQRLAGASTDTQYF
. | TRBD1 | 18 | TRBJ2-5 | TRBV24-1 | TGTGCCACCAGTGACCCCCACACTTCCGGGACAGGGGAAGAGACCCAGTACTTC | CATSDPHTSGTGEETQYF
. | TRBD1 | 18 | TRBJ1-6 | TRBV7-9 | TGTGCCAGCAGCTCTCCCCGCCTCGGACAGGGGGCTCTGTCACCCCTCCACTTT | CASSSPRLGQGALSPLHF
. | . | 12 | TRBJ2-7 | TRBV30 | TGTGCCTGGAGTGGTGGGGCCTACGAGCAGTACTTC | CAWSGGAYEQYF
. | . | 15 | TRBJ1-5 | TRBV27 | TGTGCCAGCAGTCCGCGTTGGGGGGGTTATCAGCCCCAGCATTTT | CASSPRWGGYQPQHF
. | TRBD2 | 16 | TRBJ2-5 | TRBV10-2 | TGCGCCAGCAGCGGGTCGGGCGGGGGGGCCCGGGAGACCCAGTACTTC | CASSGSGGGARETQYF
few | . | 14 | TRBJ1-2 | TRBV18 | TGTGCCAGCTCACCACTGGGAGGGAGCCGTGGCTACACCTTC | CASSPLGGSRGYTF